This TCR beta chain was documented in a study of blood T cell repertoires in COVID-19. This clone was seen more than once but under ten times. This CDR3 contains 14 residues. V was trimmed by 4 bases and J by 8 bases, leaving 18 bases between them. CDR1 is SGDLS, CDR2 YYNGEE, per germline. Original processing notes: Amplification of reference gene primers provided the estimated nucleated cell counts. The data were produced by immunoSEQ multiplex PCR, yet TCRdb's version contains in-frame clones alone and is incomplete. V, J and clone size are those of that table, while D and trimming were read from the DNA. The sample contains 150,000 to 200,000 clones, roughly 80% of which appear only once.

The specimen sequenced was PBMCs or T cells enriched from blood (not recorded which). The chain links TRBV9 to TRBJ1-2; tentative D call: TRBD1 (6 bases). The TCR comes from a man aged 50 or older who had recovered from COVID-19. The CDR3 loop is CASSSGQRVGGYTF. In DNA form, the CDR3 reads TGTGCCAGCAGCTCTGGACAGAGGGTGGGCGGCTACACCTTC.